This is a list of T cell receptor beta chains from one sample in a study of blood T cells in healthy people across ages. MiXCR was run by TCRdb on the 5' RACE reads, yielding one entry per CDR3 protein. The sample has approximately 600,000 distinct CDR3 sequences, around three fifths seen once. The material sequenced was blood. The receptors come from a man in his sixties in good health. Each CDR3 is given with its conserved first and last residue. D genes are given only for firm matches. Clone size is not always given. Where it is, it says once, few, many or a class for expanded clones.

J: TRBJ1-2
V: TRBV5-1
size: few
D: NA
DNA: TGCGCCAGCAGCCCGGCGACAGCTAACTATGGCTACACCTTC
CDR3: CASSPATANYGYTF

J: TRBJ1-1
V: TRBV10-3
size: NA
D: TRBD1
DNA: TGTGCCATCAGTGTTGACAGGGGGCCGGGTGAAGCTTTCTTT
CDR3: CAISVDRGPGEAFF

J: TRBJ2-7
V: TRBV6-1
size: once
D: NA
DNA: TGTGCCAGCAGGAGGGGACCGGGCTACAAAGCCTACGAGCAGTACTTC
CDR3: CASRRGPGYKAYEQYF

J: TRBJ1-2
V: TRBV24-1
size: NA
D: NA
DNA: TGTGCCACCAGTGACCATGGGACGGGTAGGGACAACTATGGCTACACCTTC
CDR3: CATSDHGTGRDNYGYTF

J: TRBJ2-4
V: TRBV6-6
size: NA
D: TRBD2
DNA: TGTGCCAGCAGTTCGGCGGCGGGGGGAGCCAAAAACATTCAGTACTTC
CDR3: CASSSAAGGAKNIQYF

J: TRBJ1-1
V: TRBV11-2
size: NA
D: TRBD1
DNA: TGTGCCAGCAGGACCCGAACCGGGACAGGGGGCAACACTGAAGCTTTCTTT
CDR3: CASRTRTGTGGNTEAFF

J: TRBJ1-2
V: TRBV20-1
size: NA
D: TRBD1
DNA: TGCAGTGCTAGAGCAAGTACCGGGACAGGGGTCGGGGGCTACACCTTC
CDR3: CSARASTGTGVGGYTF

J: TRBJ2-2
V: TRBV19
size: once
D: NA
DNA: TGTGCCAGTAGTACGGGACTGCTGGCCGGGGAGCTGTTTTTT
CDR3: CASSTGLLAGELFF

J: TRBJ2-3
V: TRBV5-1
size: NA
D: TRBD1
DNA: TGCGCCAGCAGCCTGCGACAGGGGGGTCAGACAGATACGCAGTATTTT
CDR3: CASSLRQGGQTDTQYF

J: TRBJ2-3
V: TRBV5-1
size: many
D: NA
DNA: TGCGCCAGCAGCTTGGGGACTAGCACAGATACGCAGTATTTT
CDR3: CASSLGTSTDTQYF

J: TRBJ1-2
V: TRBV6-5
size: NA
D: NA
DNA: TGTGCCAGCAGCCAATTGACAGAAGGGGGAGGCTACACCTTC
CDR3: CASSQLTEGGGYTF

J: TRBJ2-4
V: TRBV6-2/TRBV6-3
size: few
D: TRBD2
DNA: TGTGCCAGCAGTTACTGGAGCAGGGGTAAGGGACTAGCGGCACCAAACATTCAGTACTTC
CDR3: CASSYWSRGKGLAAPNIQYF

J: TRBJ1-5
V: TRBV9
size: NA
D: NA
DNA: TGTGCCAGCAGCGCGGGACCTCAGAGGGATCAGCCCCAGCATTTT
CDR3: CASSAGPQRDQPQHF

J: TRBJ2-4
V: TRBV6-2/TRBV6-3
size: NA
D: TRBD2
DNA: TGTGCCAGCAGTTACCCTAGCGGGGGGGGTCTAGCCAAAAACATTCAGTACTTC
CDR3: CASSYPSGGGLAKNIQYF

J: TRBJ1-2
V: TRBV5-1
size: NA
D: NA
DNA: TGCGCCAGCAGCTTGGCCCCCGGGGCCACAGGATTCTATGGCTACACCTTC
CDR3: CASSLAPGATGFYGYTF